The 24 T cell receptor beta chains below come from one sample, sequenced in a study of identifying expanded T cells in peripheral blood. Repertoires were generated with immunoSEQ multiplex PCR, while TCRdb's copy carries only in-frame clones and drops some. The sample gives approximately 130,000 clones, about 88% of which show up once; less than 10% is in the top ten. The sequencing sample was made of blood. Receptor source: a person between 18 and 75 years old in good health.

The chain carries TRBV6-4 and TRBJ1-2, with 7 positions matching TRBD1. The V gene's germline CDR1 is MRHNA and CDR2 SNTAGT. The CDR3 consists of 14 residues. Losses at the gene ends were 6 bases for V and 4 bases for J; bases not matched to a gene: 8. CDR3 bases: TGTGCCAGCAGAAAAACACAGGGGAGCTATGGCTACACCTTC. Translating it yields CASRKTQGSYGYTF.

V and J are TRBV9 and TRBJ2-7; weak D call: TRBD1 (6 bases). Per the germline V gene, CDR1 is SGDLS and CDR2 is YYNGEE. V was trimmed by 4 bases and J by 3 bases, leaving 17 bases between them. This CDR3 comprises 15 residues. CDR3 protein: CASSPLGDRSYEQYF. Here the CDR3 DNA reads TGTGCCAGCAGCCCCCTGGGCGACAGGAGCTACGAGCAGTACTTC.

A few counts support this clone. V and J are TRBV4-2 and TRBJ1-1; D call uncertain. Trimming cost V 2 bases and J 4 bases, with 11 bases left between them. Per the germline V gene, CDR1 is LGHNA and CDR2 is YNFKEQ. The CDR3 is 14 residues long. This chain's CDR3 is CASSQLREGTEAFF. In DNA form, the CDR3 reads TGTGCCAGCAGCCAACTGCGGGAGGGCACTGAAGCTTTCTTT.

This clone was detected only a few times. V gene TRBV25-1 combines with J gene TRBJ1-1; 9 nucleotides align to TRBD1. This CDR3 contains 15 residues. CDR1 and CDR2 (germline): MGHDK, SYGVNS. The trim removed 5 bases at V and 5 bases at J, leaving 9 bases unmatched. In DNA form, the CDR3 reads TGTGCCAGCAGTCCCGCCGACAGGGGGTATACTGAAGCTTTCTTT. As protein: CASSPADRGYTEAFF.

V is TRBV6-5 and J is TRBJ1-6; D ambiguous. CDR3 length: 14 residues. The germline gives CDR1 MNHEY, CDR2 SVGAGI. The V end lost 4 bases, the J end lost 3 bases, and 7 bases lay between the germline ends. The CDR3 is CASSFDIYNSPLHF. The DNA for the CDR3 is TGTGCCAGCAGTTTCGACATCTATAATTCACCCCTCCACTTT.

The V and J genes are TRBV5-1 and TRBJ2-2; 7 bases agree with TRBD2. The CDR3 covers 16 residues. The germline V gene has CDR1 SGHRS and CDR2 YFSETQ. Losses at the gene ends were 1 base for V and 6 bases for J; bases not matched to a gene: 9. The CDR3: CASSLTVRELAGELFF. The DNA of the CDR3 is TGCGCCAGCAGCTTGACGGTGCGGGAGTTGGCCGGGGAGCTGTTTTTT.

The chain carries TRBV9 and TRBJ2-7; no reliable D call. Per the germline V gene, CDR1 is SGDLS and CDR2 is YYNGEE. The V gene lost 1 base and the J gene lost 5 bases, with 13 bases spanning the gap. This CDR3 contains 14 residues. This chain's CDR3 is CASSVFGSGDEQYF. The DNA of the CDR3 is TGTGCCAGCAGCGTATTTGGGTCAGGAGACGAGCAGTACTTC. Supplemented by reference TRBV9 and TRBJ2-7, the full variable domain reads DSGVTQTPKHLITATGQRVTLRCSPRSGDLSVYWYQQSLDQGLQFLIQYYNGEERAKGNILERFSAQQFPDLHSELNLSSLELGDSALYFCASSVFGSGDEQYFGPGTRLTVT.

V gene TRBV7-3 combines with J gene TRBJ2-2; 8 bases map to TRBD2. The CDR3 runs 16 residues. Germline CDR1 SGHTA, CDR2 FQGTGA. V lost 2 bases, J lost 6 bases, and 8 bases stayed unmatched. CDR3 nucleotide sequence: TGTGCCAGCAGCTTATTGGGACTAGGGGCAGCCGGGGAGCTGTTTTTT. Translated: CASSLLGLGAAGELFF.

The CDR3 here is CASSLGGRVFNEQFF. The CDR3 coding sequence is TGTGCCAGCAGCTTGGGCGGGAGGGTCTTCAATGAGCAGTTCTTC. The J gene is TRBJ2-1, the V gene TRBV7-9, with TRBD2 matching 9 bases. Germline loops: CDR1 SEHNR, CDR2 FQNEAQ (reference sequence). With V trimmed by 3 bases and J by 6 bases, 6 bases remained unmatched. CDR3 length equals 15 residues.

There are a few counts of this clone. This sequence joins TRBV28 and TRBJ1-3; D not certain. V was clipped by 2 bases and J by 4 bases, with 15 bases between them. The CDR3 length is 16 residues. Germline loops: CDR1 MDHEN, CDR2 SYDVKM. This CDR3 is CASSLRSVPLGNTIYF. CDR3 bases: TGTGCCAGCAGTTTACGGTCAGTCCCCTTGGGAAACACCATATATTTT.

The gene calls are TRBV28 and TRBJ2-2; 9 nucleotides align to TRBD2. This CDR3 contains 14 residues. CDR1 MDHEN and CDR2 SYDVKM come from the germline V gene. After removal of 8 bases from V and 6 bases from J, the junction contained 7 bases not matched to a gene. In DNA, the CDR3 is TGTGCCAGCCATGGCGGGAGGGCCCCCGGGGAGCTGTTTTTT. Protein: CASHGGRAPGELFF.

The chain recombines TRBV7-2 with TRBJ2-5; 8 bases fit TRBD2. This CDR3 is 15 amino acids long. Trimming at V came to 3 bases and at J to 4 bases, leaving 7 bases not matched to a gene. CDR1 and CDR2 (germline): SGHTA, FQGNSA. CDR3 in DNA: TGTGCCAGCAGCTTGGTTCGGACTAGCCGAGAGACCCAGTACTTC. Its translation: CASSLVRTSRETQYF. The full variable domain, with the rest looked up from reference TRBV7-2 and TRBJ2-5, is GAGVSQSPSNKVTEKGKDVELRCDPISGHTALYWYRQSLGQGLEFLIYFQGNSAPDKSGLPSDRFSAERTGGSVSTLTIQRTQQEDSAVYLCASSLVRTSRETQYFGPGTRLLVL.

The chain couples TRBV28 to TRBJ1-2; TRBD1 might be the D (6 bases). Trimming took 4 bases from V and 4 from J, leaving 19 bases between them. This CDR3 is built from 16 residues. Germline V gene data show CDR1 as MDHEN and CDR2 as SYDVKM. The CDR3 nucleotides are TGTGCCAGCAGTTCCTTGGGGGCCGCATTCCCCTATGGCTACACCTTC. This gives the protein CASSSLGAAFPYGYTF.

The chain carries TRBV6-6 and TRBJ1-2; 7 nucleotides agree with TRBD1. Germline V gene sequence: CDR1 MNHNY, CDR2 SVGAGI (reference sequence). V lost 6 bases to trimming and J lost 5 bases; unmatched junction nucleotides: 9. CDR3 length equals 14 residues. The CDR3 reads CASSRGGAGYGYTF. DNA of the CDR3: TGTGCCAGCAGCCGAGGGGGCGCAGGATATGGCTACACCTTC.

V is TRBV4-2 and J is TRBJ1-2, with a tentative D call TRBD1 (5 bases). Germline CDR1 LGHNA, CDR2 YNFKEQ. Trimming took off 0 bases at V and 3 bases at J, with 14 bases between the two ends. This CDR3 contains 16 residues. CDR3 bases: TGTGCCAGCAGCCAAGAAACAGGTACTCTTGACTATGGCTACACCTTC. Translating gives CASSQETGTLDYGYTF.

This chain joins TRBV19 and TRBJ1-4, with unresolved D. Germline V gives CDR1 LNHDA, CDR2 SQIVND (reference sequence). There are 13 residues in the CDR3. V was cut by 4 bases and J by 4 bases, with 7 bases left in between. CDR3 amino acids: CASSTEYNEKLFF. The DNA of the CDR3 is TGTGCCAGTAGTACAGAATATAATGAAAAACTGTTTTTT.

The chain is built from TRBV7-3 and TRBJ2-5; D may be TRBD1 (7 bases). The V end lost 4 bases, the J end lost 5 bases, and 11 bases lay between the germline ends. The CDR3 runs to 13 residues. CDR1 is SGHTA, CDR2 FQGTGA, per germline. The CDR3 DNA reads as TGTGCCAGCAGCTCGTCAGGGGGGGAGACCCAGTACTTC. It translates to CASSSSGGETQYF.

The chain recombines TRBV4-1 with TRBJ2-2; D is perhaps TRBD2 (5 bases). Germline V gene lookup returns CDR1 MGHRA and CDR2 YSYEKL. The CDR3 has 18 residues. Trimming took 4 bases from V and 5 from J, leaving 23 bases between them. CDR3 DNA sequence: TGCGCCAGCAGCCTCCGAAGTGTCCCCCGGGGAAAGACCGGGGAGCTGTTTTTT. Translation: CASSLRSVPRGKTGELFF.

CDR3 residues: CASSRYGYTF. Written as DNA, the CDR3 is TGTGCCAGTAGCCGGTATGGCTACACCTTC. V is TRBV19 and J is TRBJ1-2; no definite D call. Germline V gene lookup returns CDR1 LNHDA and CDR2 SQIVND (reference sequence). This CDR3 contains 10 residues. V gave up 6 bases and J gave up 5 bases, with 4 bases separating them.

The chain links TRBV4-1 to TRBJ2-3; D perhaps matches TRBD2 (5 bases). This CDR3 spans 17 amino acids. Germline-derived CDR1 and CDR2 are MGHRA and YSYEKL. Trimming removed 3 bases from V and 6 bases from J, with 22 bases in between. This chain's CDR3 is CASSQTPSSAPADTQYF. CDR3 DNA sequence: TGCGCCAGCAGCCAGACGCCCAGTAGCGCACCAGCCGATACGCAGTATTTT.

This clone was counted only a few times. The rearrangement joins TRBV30 to TRBJ1-4; the D is unclear. The CDR3 covers 15 residues. CDR1 GTSNPN and CDR2 SVGIG come from the germline V gene (reference sequence). Trimming took 1 base from V and 0 from J, leaving 9 bases between them. Here the CDR3 reads CAWSAAYTTNEKLFF. CDR3 DNA sequence: TGTGCCTGGAGTGCCGCTTACACAACTAATGAAAAACTGTTTTTT.

The V call is TRBV4-1, the J call TRBJ1-5; 9 bases are shared with TRBD1. This CDR3 is built from 18 residues. The J segment lost 1 base and the V segment lost 3 bases, leaving 10 bases of the junction unmatched. CDR1 is MGHRA and CDR2 is YSYEKL in the germline V gene. CDR3 sequence (DNA): TGCGCCAGCAGCCAGGCCCTGACAGGGGGTTTAAGCAATCAGCCCCAGCATTTT. Protein sequence: CASSQALTGGLSNQPQHF.

The V gene is TRBV7-9, the J gene TRBJ2-7; D call uncertain. V lost 1 base, J lost 2 bases, and 9 bases lay in between. Germline CDR1 is SEHNR and CDR2 is FQNEAQ (reference sequence). This CDR3 is built from 14 residues. The CDR3 sequence: CASSLVPGTYEQYF. The CDR3 DNA reads as TGTGCCAGCAGCTTAGTTCCGGGCACCTACGAGCAGTACTTC. Filled out from reference TRBV7-9 and TRBJ2-7, the complete variable domain reads DTGVSQNPRHKITKRGQNVTFRCDPISEHNRLYWYRQTLGQGPEFLTYFQNEAQLEKSRLLSDRFSAERPKGSFSTLEIQRTEQGDSAMYLCASSLVPGTYEQYFGPGTRLTVT.

This chain joins TRBV5-1 and TRBJ1-1; D unclear. V lost 1 base, J lost 1 base, and 5 bases lay in between. Germline V gives CDR1 SGHRS, CDR2 YFSETQ. CDR3 length: 13 residues. CDR3 DNA: TGCGCCAGCAGCTTGCAGCAGAACACTGAAGCTTTCTTT. It is translated as CASSLQQNTEAFF.